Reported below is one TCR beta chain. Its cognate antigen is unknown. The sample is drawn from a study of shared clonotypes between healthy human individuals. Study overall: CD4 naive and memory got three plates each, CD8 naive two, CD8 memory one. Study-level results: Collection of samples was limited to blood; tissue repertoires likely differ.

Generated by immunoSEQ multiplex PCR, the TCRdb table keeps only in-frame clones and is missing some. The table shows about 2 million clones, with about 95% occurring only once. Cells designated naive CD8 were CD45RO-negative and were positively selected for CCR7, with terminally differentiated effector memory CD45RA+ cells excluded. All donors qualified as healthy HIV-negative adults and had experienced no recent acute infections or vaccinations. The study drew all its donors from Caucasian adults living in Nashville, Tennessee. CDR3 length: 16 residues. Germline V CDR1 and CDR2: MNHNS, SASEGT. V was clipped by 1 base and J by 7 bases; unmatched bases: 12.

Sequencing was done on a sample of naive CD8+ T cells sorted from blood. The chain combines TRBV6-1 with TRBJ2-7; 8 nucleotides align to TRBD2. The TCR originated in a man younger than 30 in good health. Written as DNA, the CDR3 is TGTGCCAGCAGTGAAGGCGTGTCGGGAGGGTCGGGAGAGCAGTACTTC. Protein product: CASSEGVSGGSGEQYF.